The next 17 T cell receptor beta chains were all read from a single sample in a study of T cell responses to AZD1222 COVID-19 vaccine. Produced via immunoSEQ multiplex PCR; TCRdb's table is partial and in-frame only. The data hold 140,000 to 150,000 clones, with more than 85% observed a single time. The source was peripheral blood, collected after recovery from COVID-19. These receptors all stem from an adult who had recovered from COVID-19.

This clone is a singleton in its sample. This CDR3 is CASRSSTDTQYF. The CDR3 DNA is TGTGCCAGCAGGTCTAGCACAGATACGCAGTATTTT. The chain links TRBV28 to TRBJ2-3; the D is unclear. The CDR3 covers 12 residues. Trimming took 6 bases from V and 0 from J, leaving 4 bases between them. Germline CDR1 MDHEN, CDR2 SYDVKM.

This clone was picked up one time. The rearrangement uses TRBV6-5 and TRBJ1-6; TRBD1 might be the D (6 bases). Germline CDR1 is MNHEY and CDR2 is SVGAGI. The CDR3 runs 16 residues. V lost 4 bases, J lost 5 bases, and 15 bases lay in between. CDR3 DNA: TGTGCCAGCAGTTCTCAGGGGCTAGGGGATAATTCACCCCTCCACTTT. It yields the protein CASSSQGLGDNSPLHF.

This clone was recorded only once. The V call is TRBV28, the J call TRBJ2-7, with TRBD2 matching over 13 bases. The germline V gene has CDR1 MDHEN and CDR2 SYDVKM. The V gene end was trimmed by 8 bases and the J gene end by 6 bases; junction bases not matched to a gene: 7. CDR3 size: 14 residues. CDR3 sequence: CASATSGRGGEQYF. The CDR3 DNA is TGTGCCAGCGCAACTAGCGGGAGGGGAGGCGAGCAGTACTTC.

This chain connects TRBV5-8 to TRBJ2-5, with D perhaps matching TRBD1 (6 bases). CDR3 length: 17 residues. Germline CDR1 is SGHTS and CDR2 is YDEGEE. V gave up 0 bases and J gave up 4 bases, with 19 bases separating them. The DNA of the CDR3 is TGTGCCAGCAGCTTGGGTACAGGGAATAGGGGTGCAGAGACCCAGTACTTC. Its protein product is CASSLGTGNRGAETQYF.

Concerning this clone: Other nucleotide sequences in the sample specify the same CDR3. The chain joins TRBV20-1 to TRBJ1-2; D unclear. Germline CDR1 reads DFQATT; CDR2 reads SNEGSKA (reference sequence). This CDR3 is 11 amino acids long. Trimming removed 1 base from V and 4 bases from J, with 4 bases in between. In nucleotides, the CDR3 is TGCAGTGCTAGAGGGGGCTATGGCTACACCTTC. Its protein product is CSARGGYGYTF.

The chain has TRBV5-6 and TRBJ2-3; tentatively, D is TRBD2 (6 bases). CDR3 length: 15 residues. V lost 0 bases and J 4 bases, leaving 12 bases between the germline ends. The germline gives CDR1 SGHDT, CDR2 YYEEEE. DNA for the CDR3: TGTGCCAGCAGCTTGGTGGACGCGGGGTCAGATACGCAGTATTTT. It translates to CASSLVDAGSDTQYF.

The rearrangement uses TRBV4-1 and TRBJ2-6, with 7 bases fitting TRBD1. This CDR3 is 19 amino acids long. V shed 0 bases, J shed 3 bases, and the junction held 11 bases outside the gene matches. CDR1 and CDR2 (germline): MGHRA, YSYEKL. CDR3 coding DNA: TGCGCCAGCAGCCAAGAAAGGACAGGTTTCTTAGGTGGGGCCAACGTCCTGACTTTC. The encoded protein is CASSQERTGFLGGANVLTF.

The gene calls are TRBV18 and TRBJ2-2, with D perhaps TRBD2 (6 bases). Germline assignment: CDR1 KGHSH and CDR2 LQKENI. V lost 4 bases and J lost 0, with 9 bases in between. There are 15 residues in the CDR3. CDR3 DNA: TGTGCCAGCTCACGTGAGCGGGCGAACACCGGGGAGCTGTTTTTT. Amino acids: CASSRERANTGELFF.

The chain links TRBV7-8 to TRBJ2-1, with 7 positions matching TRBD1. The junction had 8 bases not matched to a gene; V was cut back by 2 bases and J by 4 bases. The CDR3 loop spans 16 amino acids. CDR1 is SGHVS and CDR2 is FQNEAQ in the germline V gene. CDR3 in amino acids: CASSLRGQRPYNEQFF. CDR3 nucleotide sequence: TGTGCCAGCAGCTTAAGGGGACAGCGGCCATACAATGAGCAGTTCTTC.

The CDR3 here is CASRPGQNTEAFF. In DNA form, the CDR3 reads TGTGCCAGCAGACCGGGACAGAACACTGAAGCTTTCTTT. The V gene is TRBV12-3 or TRBV12-4, the J gene TRBJ1-1; D might be TRBD1 (6 bases). The germline V and J ends were trimmed by 6 bases and 1 base, with 9 bases remaining between them. The CDR3 runs to 13 residues.

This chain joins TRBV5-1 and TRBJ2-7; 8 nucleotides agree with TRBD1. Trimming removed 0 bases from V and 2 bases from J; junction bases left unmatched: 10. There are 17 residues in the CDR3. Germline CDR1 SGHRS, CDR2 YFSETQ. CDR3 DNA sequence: TGCGCCAGCAGCTTGGTGCAGGGGGCGCTTTCCGCCTACGAGCAGTACTTC. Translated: CASSLVQGALSAYEQYF.

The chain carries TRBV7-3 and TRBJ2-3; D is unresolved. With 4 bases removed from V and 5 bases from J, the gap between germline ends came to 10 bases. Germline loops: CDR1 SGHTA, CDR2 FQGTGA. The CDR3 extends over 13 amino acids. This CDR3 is CASSYLGVDTQYF. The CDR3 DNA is TGTGCCAGCAGCTATTTGGGCGTAGATACGCAGTATTTT.

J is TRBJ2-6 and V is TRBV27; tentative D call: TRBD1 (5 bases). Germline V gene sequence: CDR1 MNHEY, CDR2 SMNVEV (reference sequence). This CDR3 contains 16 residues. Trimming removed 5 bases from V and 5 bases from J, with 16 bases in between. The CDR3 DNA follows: TGTGCCAGCAGTCGGACAAGAGGAATGCGGGCCAACGTCCTGACTTTC. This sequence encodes CASSRTRGMRANVLTF.

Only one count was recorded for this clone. The CDR3 nucleotides read TGTGCCACCAGCAGTCTGGGGGGGGTCTCAGATACGCAGTATTTT. It specifies CATSSLGGVSDTQYF. The V call is TRBV15, the J call TRBJ2-3; 7 bases match TRBD2. J was trimmed by 4 bases and V by 3 bases; bases with no gene match: 7. This CDR3 region has 15 residues. The germline V gene has CDR1 LNHNV and CDR2 YYDKDF (reference sequence). Variable domain in full (rest from reference TRBV15 and TRBJ2-3): DAMVIQNPRYQVTQFGKPVTLSCSQTLNHNVMYWYQQKSSQAPKLLFHYYDKDFNNEADTPDNFQSRRPNTSFCFLDIRSPGLGDTAMYLCATSSLGGVSDTQYFGPGTRLTVL.

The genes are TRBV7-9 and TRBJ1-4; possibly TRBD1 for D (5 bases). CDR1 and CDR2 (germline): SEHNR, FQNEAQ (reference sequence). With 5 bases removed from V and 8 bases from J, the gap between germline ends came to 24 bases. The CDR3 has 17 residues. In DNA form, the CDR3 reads TGTGCCAGCAGCCCGTGGCCTCGGGGGAGGGTCGGGGAAAAACTGTTTTTT. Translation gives CASSPWPRGRVGEKLFF. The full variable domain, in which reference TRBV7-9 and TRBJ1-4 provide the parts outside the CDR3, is DTGVSQNPRHKITKRGQNVTFRCDPISEHNRLYWYRQTLGQGPEFLTYFQNEAQLEKSRLLSDRFSAERPKGSFSTLEIQRTEQGDSAMYLCASSPWPRGRVGEKLFFGSGTQLSVL.

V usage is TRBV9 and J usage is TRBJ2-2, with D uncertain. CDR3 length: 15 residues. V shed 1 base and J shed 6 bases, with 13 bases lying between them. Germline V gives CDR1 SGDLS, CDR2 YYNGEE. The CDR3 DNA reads TGTGCCAGCAGCGTAAGCACTACCCCATCCGGGGAGCTGTTTTTT. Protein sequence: CASSVSTTPSGELFF.

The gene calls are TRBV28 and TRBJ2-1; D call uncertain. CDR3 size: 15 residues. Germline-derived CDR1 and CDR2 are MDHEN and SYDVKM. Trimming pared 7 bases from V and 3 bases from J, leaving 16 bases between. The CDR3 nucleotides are TGTGCCAGCACCCCTGCAAGAGCGAGCTACAATGAGCAGTTCTTC. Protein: CASTPARASYNEQFF. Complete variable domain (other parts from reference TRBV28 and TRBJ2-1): DVKVTQSSRYLVKRTGEKVFLECVQDMDHENMFWYRQDPGLGLRLIYFSYDVKMKEKGDIPEGYSVSREKKERFSLILESASTNQTSMYLCASTPARASYNEQFFGPGTRLTVL.